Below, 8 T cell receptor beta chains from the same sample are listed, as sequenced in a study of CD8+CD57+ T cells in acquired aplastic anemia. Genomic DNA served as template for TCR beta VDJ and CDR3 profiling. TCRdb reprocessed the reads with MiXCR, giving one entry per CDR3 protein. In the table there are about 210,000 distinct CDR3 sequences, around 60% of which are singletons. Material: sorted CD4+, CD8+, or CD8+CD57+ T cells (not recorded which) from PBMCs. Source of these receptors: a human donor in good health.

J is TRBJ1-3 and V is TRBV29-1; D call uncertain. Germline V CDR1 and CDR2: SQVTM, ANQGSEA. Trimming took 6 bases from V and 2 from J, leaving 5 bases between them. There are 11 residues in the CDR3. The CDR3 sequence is CSVAPGNTIYF. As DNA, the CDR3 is TGCAGCGTCGCCCCTGGAAACACCATATATTTT.

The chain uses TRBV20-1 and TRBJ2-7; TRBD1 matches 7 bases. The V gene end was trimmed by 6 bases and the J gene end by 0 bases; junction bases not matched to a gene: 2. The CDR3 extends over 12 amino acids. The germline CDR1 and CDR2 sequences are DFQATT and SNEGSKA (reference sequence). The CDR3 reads CSAWDSSYEQYF. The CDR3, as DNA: TGCAGTGCGTGGGACAGCTCCTACGAGCAGTACTTC.

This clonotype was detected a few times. The DNA of the CDR3 is TGTGCCAGCAGCTTAGTGGCCAGGGGAGATTCACCCCTCCACTTT. Protein: CASSLVARGDSPLHF. The chain joins TRBV7-9 to TRBJ1-6; tentatively, D is TRBD1 (6 bases). The germline V gene has CDR1 SEHNR and CDR2 FQNEAQ (reference sequence). V gave up 1 base and J gave up 8 bases, with 12 bases separating them. CDR3 length equals 15 residues. The full variable domain, completed using reference TRBV7-9 and TRBJ1-6, is DTGVSQNPRHKITKRGQNVTFRCDPISEHNRLYWYRQTLGQGPEFLTYFQNEAQLEKSRLLSDRFSAERPKGSFSTLEIQRTEQGDSAMYLCASSLVARGDSPLHFGNGTRLTVT.

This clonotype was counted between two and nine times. CDR3 residues: CASLGVAETQYF. DNA of the CDR3: TGTGCCAGCCTGGGGGTCGCGGAGACCCAGTACTTC. The rearrangement joins TRBV7-8 to TRBJ2-5; either TRBD1 or TRBD2 may supply D (5 bases each). Trimming took off 8 bases at V and 5 bases at J, with 12 bases between the two ends. Germline V gives CDR1 SGHVS, CDR2 FQNEAQ. The CDR3 runs 12 residues.

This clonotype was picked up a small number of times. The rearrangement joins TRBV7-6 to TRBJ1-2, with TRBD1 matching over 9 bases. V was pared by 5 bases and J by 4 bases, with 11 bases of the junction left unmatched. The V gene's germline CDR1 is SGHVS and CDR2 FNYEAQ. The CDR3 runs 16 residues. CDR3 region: CASSPGQGHWGYGYTF. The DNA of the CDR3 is TGTGCCAGCAGCCCGGGACAGGGACATTGGGGCTATGGCTACACCTTC.

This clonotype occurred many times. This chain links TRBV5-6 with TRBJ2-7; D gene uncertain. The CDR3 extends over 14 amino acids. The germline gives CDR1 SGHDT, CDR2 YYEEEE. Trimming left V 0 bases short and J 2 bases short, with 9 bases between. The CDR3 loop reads CASSLAGSTYEQYF. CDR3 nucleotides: TGTGCCAGCAGCTTGGCGGGCAGTACCTACGAGCAGTACTTC.

This CDR3 reads CASSLVGLAEETQYF. CDR3 nucleotides: TGTGCCAGCAGCTTAGTCGGACTAGCGGAAGAGACCCAGTACTTC. The chain recombines TRBV11-2 with TRBJ2-5; 10 bases align to TRBD2. V trimming: 1 base; J trimming: 3 bases; junction bases outside the gene matches: 2. Germline loops: CDR1 SGHAT, CDR2 FQNNGV. This CDR3 has 15 amino acids.

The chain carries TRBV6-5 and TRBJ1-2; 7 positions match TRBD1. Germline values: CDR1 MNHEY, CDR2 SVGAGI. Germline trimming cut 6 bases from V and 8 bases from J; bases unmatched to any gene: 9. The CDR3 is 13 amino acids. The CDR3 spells CASRRQGWEGYTF. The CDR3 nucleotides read TGTGCCAGCAGGAGACAGGGTTGGGAGGGCTACACCTTC.